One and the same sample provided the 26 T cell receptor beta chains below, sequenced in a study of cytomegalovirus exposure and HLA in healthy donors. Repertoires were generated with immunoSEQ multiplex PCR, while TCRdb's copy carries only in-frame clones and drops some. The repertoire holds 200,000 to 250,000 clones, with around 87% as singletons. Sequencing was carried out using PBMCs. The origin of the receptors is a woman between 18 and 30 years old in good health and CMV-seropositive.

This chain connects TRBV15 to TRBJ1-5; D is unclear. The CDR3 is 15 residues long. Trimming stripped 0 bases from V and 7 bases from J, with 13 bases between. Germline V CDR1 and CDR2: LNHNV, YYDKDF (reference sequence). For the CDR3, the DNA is TGTGCCACCAGCAGAGATCCGGCGGGCCGACAGCCCCAGCATTTT. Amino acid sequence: CATSRDPAGRQPQHF.

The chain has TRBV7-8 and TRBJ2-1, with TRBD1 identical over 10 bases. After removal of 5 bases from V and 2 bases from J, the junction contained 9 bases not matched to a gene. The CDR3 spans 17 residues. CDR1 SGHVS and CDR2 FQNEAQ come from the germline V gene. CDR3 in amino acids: CASSDRDRGAPYNEQFF. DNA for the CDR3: TGTGCCAGCAGCGACCGGGACAGGGGAGCACCCTACAATGAGCAGTTCTTC.

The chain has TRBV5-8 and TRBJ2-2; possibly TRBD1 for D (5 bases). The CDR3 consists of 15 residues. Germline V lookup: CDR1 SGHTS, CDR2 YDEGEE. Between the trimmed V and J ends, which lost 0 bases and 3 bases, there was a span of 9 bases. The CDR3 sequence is CASSLDATDTGELFF. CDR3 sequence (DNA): TGTGCCAGCAGCTTGGATGCGACAGACACCGGGGAGCTGTTTTTT. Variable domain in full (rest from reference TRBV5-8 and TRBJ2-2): EAGVTQSPTHLIKTRGQQATLRCSPISGHTSVYWYQQALGLGLQFLLWYDEGEERNRGNFPPRFSGRQFPNYSSELNVNALELEDSALYLCASSLDATDTGELFFGEGSRLTVL.

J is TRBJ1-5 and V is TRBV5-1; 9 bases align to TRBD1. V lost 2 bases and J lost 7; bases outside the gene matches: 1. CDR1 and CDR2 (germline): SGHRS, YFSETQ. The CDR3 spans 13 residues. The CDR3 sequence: CASSLQGAQPQHF. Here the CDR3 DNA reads TGCGCCAGCAGCTTACAGGGGGCCCAGCCCCAGCATTTT.

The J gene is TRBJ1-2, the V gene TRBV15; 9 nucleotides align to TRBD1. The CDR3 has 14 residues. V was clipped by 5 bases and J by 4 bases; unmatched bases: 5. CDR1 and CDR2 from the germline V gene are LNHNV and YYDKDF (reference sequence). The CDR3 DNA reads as TGTGCCACCAGCCCCCAACAGGGGGCCTATGGCTACACCTTC. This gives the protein CATSPQQGAYGYTF.

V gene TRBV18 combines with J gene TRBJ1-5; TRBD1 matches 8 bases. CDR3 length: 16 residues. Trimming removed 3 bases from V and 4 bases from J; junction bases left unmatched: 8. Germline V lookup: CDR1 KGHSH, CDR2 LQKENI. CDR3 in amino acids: CASSPSGQGVNQPQHF. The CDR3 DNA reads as TGTGCCAGCTCACCTAGCGGACAGGGAGTTAATCAGCCCCAGCATTTT.

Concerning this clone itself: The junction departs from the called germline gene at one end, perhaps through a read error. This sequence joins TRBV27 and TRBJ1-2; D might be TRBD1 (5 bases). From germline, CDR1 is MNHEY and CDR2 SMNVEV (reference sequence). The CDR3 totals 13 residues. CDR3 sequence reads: CASRFGQGRRHTF. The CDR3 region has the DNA TGTGCCAGCCGTTTCGGGCAGGGCAGGCGGCACACCTTC.

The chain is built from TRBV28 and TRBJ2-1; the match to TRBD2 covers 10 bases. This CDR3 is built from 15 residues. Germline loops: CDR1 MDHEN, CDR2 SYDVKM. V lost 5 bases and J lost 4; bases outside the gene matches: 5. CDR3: CASSPRTSGYNEQFF. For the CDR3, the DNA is TGTGCCAGCAGTCCACGGACTAGCGGATACAATGAGCAGTTCTTC.

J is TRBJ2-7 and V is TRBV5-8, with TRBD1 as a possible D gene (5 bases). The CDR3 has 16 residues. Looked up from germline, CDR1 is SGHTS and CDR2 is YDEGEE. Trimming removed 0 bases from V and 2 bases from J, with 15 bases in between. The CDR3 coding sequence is TGTGCCAGCAGCTTGGTGGGGCCCCGAACGACCTACGAGCAGTACTTC. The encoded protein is CASSLVGPRTTYEQYF.

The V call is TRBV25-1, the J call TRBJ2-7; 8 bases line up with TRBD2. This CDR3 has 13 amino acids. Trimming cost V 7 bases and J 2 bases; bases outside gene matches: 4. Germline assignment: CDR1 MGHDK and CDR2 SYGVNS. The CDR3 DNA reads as TGTGCCAGCAATGCGGGGGGTACCTACGAGCAGTACTTC. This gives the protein CASNAGGTYEQYF.

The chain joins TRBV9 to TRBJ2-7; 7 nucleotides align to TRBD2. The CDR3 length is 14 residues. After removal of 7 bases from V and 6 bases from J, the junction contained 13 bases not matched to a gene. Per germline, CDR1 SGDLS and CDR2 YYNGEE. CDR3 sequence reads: CASEGEGMAGEQYF. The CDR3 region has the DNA TGTGCCAGCGAAGGGGAGGGTATGGCCGGCGAGCAGTACTTC.

The CDR3 bases are TGTGCCAGCAGTTCCGGGCGGCGAGAGGGCGAGCAGTACTTC. Amino acid sequence: CASSSGRREGEQYF. V usage is TRBV27 and J usage is TRBJ2-7; tentatively, D is TRBD2 (5 bases). V was cut by 4 bases and J by 6 bases, with 16 bases left in between. CDR1 is MNHEY, CDR2 SMNVEV, per germline (reference sequence). The CDR3 extends over 14 amino acids.

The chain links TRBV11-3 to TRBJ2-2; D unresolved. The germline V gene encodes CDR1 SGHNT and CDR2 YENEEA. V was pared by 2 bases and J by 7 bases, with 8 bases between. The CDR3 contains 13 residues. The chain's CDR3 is CASSLQVLGELFF. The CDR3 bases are TGTGCCAGCAGCTTACAGGTTCTCGGGGAGCTGTTTTTT.

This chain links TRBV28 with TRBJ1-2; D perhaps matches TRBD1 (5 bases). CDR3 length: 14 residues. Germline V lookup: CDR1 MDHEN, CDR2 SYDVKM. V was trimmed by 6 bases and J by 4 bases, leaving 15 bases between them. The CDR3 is CASSLRGVSYGYTF. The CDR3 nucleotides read TGTGCCAGCAGCTTACGGGGGGTGAGCTATGGCTACACCTTC.

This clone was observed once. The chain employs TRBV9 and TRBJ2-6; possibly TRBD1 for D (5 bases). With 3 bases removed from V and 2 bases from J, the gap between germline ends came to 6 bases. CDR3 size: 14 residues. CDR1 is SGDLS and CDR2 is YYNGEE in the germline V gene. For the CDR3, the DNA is TGTGCCAGCAGCGAGGGGACTGGGGCCAACGTCCTGACTTTC. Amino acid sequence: CASSEGTGANVLTF.

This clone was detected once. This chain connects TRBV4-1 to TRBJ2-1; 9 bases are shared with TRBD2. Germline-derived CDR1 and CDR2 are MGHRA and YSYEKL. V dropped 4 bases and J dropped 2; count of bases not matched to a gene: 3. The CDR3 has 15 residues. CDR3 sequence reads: CASSRPSGTYNEQFF. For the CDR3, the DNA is TGCGCCAGCAGCCGCCCTAGCGGGACCTACAATGAGCAGTTCTTC.

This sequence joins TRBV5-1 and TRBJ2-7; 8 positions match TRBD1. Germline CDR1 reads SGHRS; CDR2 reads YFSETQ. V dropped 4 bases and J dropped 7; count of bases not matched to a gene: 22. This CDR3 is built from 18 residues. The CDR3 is CASSILGLTGGPPGEQYF. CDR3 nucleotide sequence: TGCGCCAGCAGCATACTGGGACTTACAGGGGGGCCCCCGGGGGAGCAGTACTTC.

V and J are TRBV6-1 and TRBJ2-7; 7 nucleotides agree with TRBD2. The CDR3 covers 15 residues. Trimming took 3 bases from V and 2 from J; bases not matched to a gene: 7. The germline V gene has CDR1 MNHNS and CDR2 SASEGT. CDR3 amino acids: CASSDFEGGPYEQYF. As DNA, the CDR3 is TGTGCCAGCAGTGATTTCGAGGGAGGGCCCTACGAGCAGTACTTC.

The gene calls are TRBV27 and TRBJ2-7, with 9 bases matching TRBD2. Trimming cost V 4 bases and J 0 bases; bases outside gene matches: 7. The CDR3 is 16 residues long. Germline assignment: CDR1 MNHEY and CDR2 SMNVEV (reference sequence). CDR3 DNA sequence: TGTGCCAGCAGTTCCCCTAGCGGGGACCTCTCCTACGAGCAGTACTTC. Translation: CASSSPSGDLSYEQYF.

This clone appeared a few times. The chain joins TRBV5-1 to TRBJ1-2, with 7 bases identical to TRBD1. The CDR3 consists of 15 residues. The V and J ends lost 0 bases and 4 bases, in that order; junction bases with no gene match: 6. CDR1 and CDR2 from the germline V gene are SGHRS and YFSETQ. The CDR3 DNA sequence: TGCGCCAGCAGCTTGGATGTAGGGGGCACCTATGGCTACACCTTC. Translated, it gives CASSLDVGGTYGYTF.

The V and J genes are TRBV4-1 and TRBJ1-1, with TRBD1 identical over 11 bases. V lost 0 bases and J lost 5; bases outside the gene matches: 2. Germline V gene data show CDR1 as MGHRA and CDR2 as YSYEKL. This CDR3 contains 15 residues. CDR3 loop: CASSQEDRGQTEAFF. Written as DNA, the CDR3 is TGCGCCAGCAGCCAAGAGGACAGGGGGCAGACTGAAGCTTTCTTT.

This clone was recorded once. The CDR3 loop reads CASSRDLAGEAHEQYF. The CDR3 region has the DNA TGTGCCAGTAGTCGCGACTTAGCGGGAGAAGCCCACGAGCAGTACTTC. This rearrangement joins TRBV19 to TRBJ2-7; 9 bases fit TRBD2. J was trimmed by 5 bases and V by 5 bases; bases with no gene match: 13. CDR1 LNHDA and CDR2 SQIVND come from the germline V gene (reference sequence). The CDR3 is 16 amino acids.

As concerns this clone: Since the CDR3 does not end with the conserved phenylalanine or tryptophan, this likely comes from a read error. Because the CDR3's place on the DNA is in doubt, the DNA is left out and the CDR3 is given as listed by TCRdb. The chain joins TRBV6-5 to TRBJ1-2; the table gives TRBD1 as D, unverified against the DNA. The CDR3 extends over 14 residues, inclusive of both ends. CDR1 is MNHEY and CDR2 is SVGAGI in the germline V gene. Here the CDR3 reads CASSVAGQTGGGSP.

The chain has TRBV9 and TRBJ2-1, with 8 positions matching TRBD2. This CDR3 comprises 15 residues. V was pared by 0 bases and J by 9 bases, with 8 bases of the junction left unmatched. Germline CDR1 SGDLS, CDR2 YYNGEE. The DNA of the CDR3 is TGTGCCAGCAGCGTAGAGGTAGCGGGACGTAGTGAGCAGTTCTTC. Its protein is CASSVEVAGRSEQFF.

CDR3 DNA sequence: TGTGCCAGTTCGACTAGCGGGAGAGGTAGCGAGCAGTACTTC. It is translated as CASSTSGRGSEQYF. J is TRBJ2-7 and V is TRBV19; 12 bases are a match to TRBD2. Germline V lookup: CDR1 LNHDA, CDR2 SQIVND (reference sequence). Losses at the gene ends were 8 bases for V and 6 bases for J; bases not matched to a gene: 8. CDR3 length equals 14 residues. Based on the CDR3 plus reference TRBV19 and TRBJ2-7, the full variable domain is DGGITQSPKYLFRKEGQNVTLSCEQNLNHDAMYWYRQDPGQGLRLIYYSQIVNDFQKGDIAEGYSVSREKKESFPLTVTSAQKNPTAFYLCASSTSGRGSEQYFGPGTRLTVT.

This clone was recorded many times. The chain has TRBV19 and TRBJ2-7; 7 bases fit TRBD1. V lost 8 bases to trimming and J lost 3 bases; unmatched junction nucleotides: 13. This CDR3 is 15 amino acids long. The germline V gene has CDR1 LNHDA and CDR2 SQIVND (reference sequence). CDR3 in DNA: TGTGCCAGTCCACAAGAGACAGGGAGAGACTACGAGCAGTACTTC. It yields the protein CASPQETGRDYEQYF. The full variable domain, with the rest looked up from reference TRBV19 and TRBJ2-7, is DGGITQSPKYLFRKEGQNVTLSCEQNLNHDAMYWYRQDPGQGLRLIYYSQIVNDFQKGDIAEGYSVSREKKESFPLTVTSAQKNPTAFYLCASPQETGRDYEQYFGPGTRLTVT.